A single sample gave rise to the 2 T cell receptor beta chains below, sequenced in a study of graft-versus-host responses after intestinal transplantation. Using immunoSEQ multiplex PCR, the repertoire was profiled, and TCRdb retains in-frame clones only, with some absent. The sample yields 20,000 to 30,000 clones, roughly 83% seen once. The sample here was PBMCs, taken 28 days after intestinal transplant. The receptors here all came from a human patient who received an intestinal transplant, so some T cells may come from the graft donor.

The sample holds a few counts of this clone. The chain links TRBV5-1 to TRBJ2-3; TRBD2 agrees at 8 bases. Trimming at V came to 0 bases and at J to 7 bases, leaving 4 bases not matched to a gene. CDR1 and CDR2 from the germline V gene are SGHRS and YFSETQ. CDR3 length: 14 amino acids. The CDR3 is CASSLAGRANTQYF. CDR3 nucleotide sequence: TGCGCCAGCAGCTTGGCCGGGAGGGCCAATACGCAGTATTTT.

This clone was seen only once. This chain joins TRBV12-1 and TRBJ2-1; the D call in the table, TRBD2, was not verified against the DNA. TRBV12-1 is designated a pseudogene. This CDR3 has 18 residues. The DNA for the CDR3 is TGTGCCAGCACCCTTCAGGGTAGCGGGAAGAGCTCCTACAATGAGCAGTTCTTC. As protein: CASTLQGSGKSSYNEQFF.